A single sample is the source of the 17 T cell receptor beta chains below, sequenced in a study of Ad26.COV2.S vaccination and SARS-CoV-2 variants. This sample's treatment: roughly 19 received Ad26.COV2.S at low or high dose, single or two shots; about 5 received placebo; per-sample allocation not given. Specimens were obtained on day 63 following the first vaccine or placebo injection. The assay was immunoSEQ multiplex PCR, and TCRdb's table has in-frame clones only and misses some. The sample yields over 200,000 clones, 88% seen once. The specimen comprised peripheral blood, sampled in a trial of Ad26.COV2.S vaccine versus placebo. The receptors derive from a person aged 18-60 years who received the Ad26.COV2.S COVID-19 vaccine or a placebo.

The chain uses TRBV10-3 and TRBJ2-7, with 9 bases that match TRBD2. This CDR3 region has 15 residues. Looked up from germline, CDR1 is ENHRY and CDR2 is SYGVKD. V lost 6 bases to trimming and J lost 0 bases; unmatched junction nucleotides: 6. The CDR3 nucleotides are TGTGCCATCAGGAGGACTAGCGCAAGCTCCTACGAGCAGTACTTC. Encoded protein: CAIRRTSASSYEQYF.

V and J are TRBV7-2 and TRBJ2-6; tentatively, D is TRBD1 or TRBD2 (6 bases each). Trimming shortened V by 5 bases and J by 2 bases, and 13 bases separated the two germline ends. Germline V CDR1 and CDR2: SGHTA, FQGNSA. The CDR3 loop spans 16 amino acids. The CDR3 here is CASSPKGGTGANVLTF. DNA for the CDR3: TGTGCCAGCAGCCCCAAGGGGGGAACTGGGGCCAACGTCCTGACTTTC.

This chain connects TRBV5-4 to TRBJ1-3; D is unclear. Germline CDR1 and CDR2: SGHNT and YYREEE (reference sequence). The germline V and J ends were trimmed by 0 bases and 4 bases, with 11 bases remaining between them. CDR3 length equals 15 residues. The DNA of the CDR3 is TGTGCCAGCAGCTTGGAGCCGACGCAGGGAAACACCATATATTTT. It encodes CASSLEPTQGNTIYF. The entire variable domain, with the rest obtained from reference TRBV5-4 and TRBJ1-3, is as follows: ETGVTQSPTHLIKTRGQQVTLRCSSQSGHNTVSWYQQALGQGPQFIFQYYREEENGRGNFPPRFSGLQFPNYSSELNVNALELDDSALYLCASSLEPTQGNTIYFGEGSWLTVV.

The chain couples TRBV27 to TRBJ1-5; D gene ambiguous. In germline, CDR1 is MNHEY, CDR2 SMNVEV (reference sequence). The CDR3 contains 15 residues. Trimming cost V 8 bases and J 0 bases, with 14 bases left between them. The CDR3 protein is CASQQSATSNQPQHF. The CDR3 DNA reads TGTGCCAGCCAGCAGTCCGCCACTAGCAATCAGCCCCAGCATTTT.

The chain links TRBV29-1 to TRBJ1-1; possibly TRBD1 for D (5 bases). Germline V gene data show CDR1 as SQVTM and CDR2 as ANQGSEA. Trimming stripped 6 bases from V and 0 bases from J, with 20 bases between. The CDR3 is 16 amino acids. This CDR3 reads CSVPTLQPGMNTEAFF. The DNA for the CDR3 is TGCAGCGTCCCCACCCTCCAACCAGGGATGAACACTGAAGCTTTCTTT.

V is TRBV12-5 and J is TRBJ1-1; D uncertain. V shed 1 base and J shed 0 bases, with 3 bases lying between them. Germline V gives CDR1 LGHNT, CDR2 FRNRAP. CDR3 size: 13 residues. The CDR3 coding sequence is TGTGCTAGTGGTTTGGACATGAACACTGAAGCTTTCTTT. Amino acids: CASGLDMNTEAFF.

CDR3 bases: TGTGCCAGCAGTTTCCATCTTGACAGGGAGGCTGGAAACACCATATATTTT. Translated, it gives CASSFHLDREAGNTIYF. V and J are TRBV11-3 and TRBJ1-3; 7 positions agree with TRBD1. The germline V gene encodes CDR1 SGHNT and CDR2 YENEEA. The CDR3 has 17 amino acids. J lost 2 bases, V lost 6 bases, and 13 bases had no gene match.

The V call is TRBV6-6, the J call TRBJ1-6; 7 bases are a match to TRBD1. Germline-derived CDR1 and CDR2 are MNHNY and SVGAGI (reference sequence). This CDR3 spans 16 amino acids. Trimming removed 2 bases from V and 4 bases from J; junction bases left unmatched: 5. The CDR3 loop reads CASSYPSGQYNSPLHF. The CDR3 DNA sequence: TGTGCCAGCAGTTACCCGTCGGGACAGTATAATTCACCCCTCCACTTT.

The CDR3 region has the DNA TGCGCCAGCAGCGCAACACTAGCGGGAGGCCTCAATGAGCAGTTCTTC. The encoded protein is CASSATLAGGLNEQFF. V is TRBV5-1 and J is TRBJ2-1; 12 bases are a match to TRBD2. CDR3 length equals 16 residues. From germline, CDR1 is SGHRS and CDR2 YFSETQ. V shed 4 bases and J 6 bases; nucleotides not matched to a gene: 8.

The chain has TRBV7-9 and TRBJ2-1, with 10 bases identical to TRBD2. CDR3 size: 15 residues. Germline V gives CDR1 SEHNR, CDR2 FQNEAQ (reference sequence). The V segment lost 5 bases and the J segment 6 bases; nucleotides outside the gene matches: 7. CDR3 in DNA: TGTGCCAGCAGCACCCGACTAGCGGGTGCCAATGAGCAGTTCTTC. This gives the protein CASSTRLAGANEQFF.

The CDR3 sequence: CASSLISAVNTGELFF. In DNA form, the CDR3 reads TGTGCCAGCAGCTTAATTTCGGCAGTAAACACCGGGGAGCTGTTTTTT. The rearrangement joins TRBV7-3 to TRBJ2-2; no firm D call. From germline, CDR1 is SGHTA and CDR2 FQGTGA. CDR3 size: 16 residues. The V gene lost 1 base and the J gene lost 2 bases, with 11 bases spanning the gap.

The chain uses TRBV3-1 (or the pseudogene TRBV3-2) and TRBJ2-2; D is unclear. The germline V and J ends were trimmed by 1 base and 5 bases, with 2 bases remaining between them. This CDR3 is built from 12 residues. Germline CDR1 reads LGHDT; CDR2 reads YNNKEL (reference sequence). The CDR3 coding sequence is TGTGCCAGCAGCCAAGTTACCGGGGAGCTGTTTTTT. As protein: CASSQVTGELFF.

The CDR3 loop reads CASSFWGHEQFF. CDR3 DNA: TGTGCCAGCAGTTTTTGGGGTCATGAGCAGTTCTTC. The chain carries TRBV12-3 or TRBV12-4 and TRBJ2-1, with D uncertain. V shed 3 bases and J shed 8 bases, with 8 bases lying between them. The CDR3 length is 12 residues.

The V gene is TRBV30, the J gene TRBJ2-7, with D maybe TRBD2 (7 bases). V shed 8 bases and J shed 4 bases, with 21 bases lying between them. Germline assignment: CDR1 GTSNPN and CDR2 SVGIG (reference sequence). This CDR3 has 14 amino acids. In DNA form, the CDR3 reads TGTGCCGGGGTGGGGGGGGCGGGAGCTTACGAGCAGTACTTC. It codes for CAGVGGAGAYEQYF.

V and J are TRBV5-1 and TRBJ2-1; 9 bases agree with TRBD2. Trimming cost V 2 bases and J 0 bases; bases outside gene matches: 0. The CDR3 runs to 15 residues. Germline V gene data show CDR1 as SGHRS and CDR2 as YFSETQ. This CDR3 is CASSLLAGSYNEQFF. As DNA, the CDR3 is TGCGCCAGCAGCTTACTAGCGGGCTCCTACAATGAGCAGTTCTTC.

The CDR3: CASSPGSGDDEQYF. The CDR3 nucleotides read TGTGCCAGCAGCCCGGGGAGCGGCGATGACGAGCAGTACTTC. The genes are TRBV11-2 and TRBJ2-7, with a weak D call TRBD2 (5 bases). The germline gives CDR1 SGHAT, CDR2 FQNNGV. Between the trimmed V and J ends, which lost 5 bases and 5 bases, there was a span of 16 bases. The CDR3 covers 14 residues.

The chain couples TRBV7-8 to TRBJ1-5; 9 bases fit TRBD1. Germline CDR1 is SGHVS and CDR2 is FQNEAQ. With 4 bases clipped from V and 2 bases from J, the junction kept 3 bases outside the gene matches. The CDR3 runs 15 residues. The CDR3 spells CASSWRTGGNQPQHF. CDR3 bases: TGTGCCAGCAGCTGGAGGACAGGGGGCAATCAGCCCCAGCATTTT.